The clone carrying this T cell receptor beta chain showed up just once. TCRdb keeps only in-frame clones here, not all; method: immunoSEQ multiplex PCR. The sample lists 150,000 or so clones; 70% to 80% were seen once. These data come from a study of cytotoxic CD8 clonotypes in ibrutinib-treated CLL. The CDR3 is 13 amino acids. Germline CDR1 KGHSH, CDR2 LQKENI. V was shortened by 3 bases and J by 5 bases, with 10 bases between the two germline ends. The sequencing used PBMCs, collected after 12 months of ibrutinib treatment. The V call is TRBV18, the J call TRBJ2-5, with D tentatively TRBD1 or TRBD2 (5 bases each). The sequence was obtained from a human donor with chronic lymphocytic leukemia. This chain's CDR3 is CASSPLEGETQYF. Here the CDR3 DNA reads TGTGCCAGCTCACCTCTCGAGGGGGAGACCCAGTACTTC. Combining the CDR3 with reference TRBV18 and TRBJ2-5 gives the whole variable domain NAGVMQNPRHLVRRRGQEARLRCSPMKGHSHVYWYRQLPEEGLKFMVYLQKENIIDESGMPKERFSAEFPKEGPSILRIQQVVRGDSAAYFCASSPLEGETQYFGPGTRLLVL.